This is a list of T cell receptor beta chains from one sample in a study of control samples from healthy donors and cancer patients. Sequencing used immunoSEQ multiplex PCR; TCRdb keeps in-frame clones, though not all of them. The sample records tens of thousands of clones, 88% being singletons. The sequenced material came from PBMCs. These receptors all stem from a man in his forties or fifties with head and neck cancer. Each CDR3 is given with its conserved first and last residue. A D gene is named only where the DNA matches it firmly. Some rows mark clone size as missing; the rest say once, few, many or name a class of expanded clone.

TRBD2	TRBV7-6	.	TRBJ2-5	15	TGTGCCAGCAGCATCCTTAGCGGGGGGTTAGAGACCCAGTACTTC	CASSILSGGLETQYF
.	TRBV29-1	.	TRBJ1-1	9	TGCAGCGTAGCTCCTGGGGCTTTCTTT	CSVAPGAFF
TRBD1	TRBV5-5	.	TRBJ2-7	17	TGTGCCAGCAGCTTGGCCTCCGGGACAGGGATTGTCTACGAGCAGTACTTC	CASSLASGTGIVYEQYF
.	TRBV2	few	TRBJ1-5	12	TGTGCCAGCAGTGATAGAGTACAGCCCCAGCATTTT	CASSDRVQPQHF
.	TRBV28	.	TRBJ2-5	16	TGTGCCAGCAGTTCACTCCCCCCAGGGGCGGGGGAGACCCAGTACTTC	CASSSLPPGAGETQYF
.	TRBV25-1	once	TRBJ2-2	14	TGTGCCAGCCTCGGGGCGGGATACACCGGGGAGCTGTTTTTT	CASLGAGYTGELFF
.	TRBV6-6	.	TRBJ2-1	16	TGTGCCAGCAGTTACTCGACAACGGGACGGGCGGGTGAGCAGTTCTTC	CASSYSTTGRAGEQFF
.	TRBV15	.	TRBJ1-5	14	TGTGCCACCAGCAGAGAATGGGGAAATCGGCCCCAGCATTTT	CATSREWGNRPQHF
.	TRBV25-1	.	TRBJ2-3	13	TGTGCCAGCAGTGAACTGGGCACAGATACGCAGTATTTT	CASSELGTDTQYF
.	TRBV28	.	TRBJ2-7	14	TGTGCCAGCAGTTATGCGACACACCGTTACGAGCAGTACTTC	CASSYATHRYEQYF
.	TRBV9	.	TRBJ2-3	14	TGTGCCAGCAGCGCTAGCCAGGGGCCAGATACGCAGTATTTT	CASSASQGPDTQYF
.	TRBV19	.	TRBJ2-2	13	TGTGCCAGTAGTATAGGGGGGACCGGGGAGCTGTTTTTT	CASSIGGTGELFF
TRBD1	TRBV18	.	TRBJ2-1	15	TGTGCCAGCTCACCCCTGGACAGGGGACACAATGAGCAGTTCTTC	CASSPLDRGHNEQFF